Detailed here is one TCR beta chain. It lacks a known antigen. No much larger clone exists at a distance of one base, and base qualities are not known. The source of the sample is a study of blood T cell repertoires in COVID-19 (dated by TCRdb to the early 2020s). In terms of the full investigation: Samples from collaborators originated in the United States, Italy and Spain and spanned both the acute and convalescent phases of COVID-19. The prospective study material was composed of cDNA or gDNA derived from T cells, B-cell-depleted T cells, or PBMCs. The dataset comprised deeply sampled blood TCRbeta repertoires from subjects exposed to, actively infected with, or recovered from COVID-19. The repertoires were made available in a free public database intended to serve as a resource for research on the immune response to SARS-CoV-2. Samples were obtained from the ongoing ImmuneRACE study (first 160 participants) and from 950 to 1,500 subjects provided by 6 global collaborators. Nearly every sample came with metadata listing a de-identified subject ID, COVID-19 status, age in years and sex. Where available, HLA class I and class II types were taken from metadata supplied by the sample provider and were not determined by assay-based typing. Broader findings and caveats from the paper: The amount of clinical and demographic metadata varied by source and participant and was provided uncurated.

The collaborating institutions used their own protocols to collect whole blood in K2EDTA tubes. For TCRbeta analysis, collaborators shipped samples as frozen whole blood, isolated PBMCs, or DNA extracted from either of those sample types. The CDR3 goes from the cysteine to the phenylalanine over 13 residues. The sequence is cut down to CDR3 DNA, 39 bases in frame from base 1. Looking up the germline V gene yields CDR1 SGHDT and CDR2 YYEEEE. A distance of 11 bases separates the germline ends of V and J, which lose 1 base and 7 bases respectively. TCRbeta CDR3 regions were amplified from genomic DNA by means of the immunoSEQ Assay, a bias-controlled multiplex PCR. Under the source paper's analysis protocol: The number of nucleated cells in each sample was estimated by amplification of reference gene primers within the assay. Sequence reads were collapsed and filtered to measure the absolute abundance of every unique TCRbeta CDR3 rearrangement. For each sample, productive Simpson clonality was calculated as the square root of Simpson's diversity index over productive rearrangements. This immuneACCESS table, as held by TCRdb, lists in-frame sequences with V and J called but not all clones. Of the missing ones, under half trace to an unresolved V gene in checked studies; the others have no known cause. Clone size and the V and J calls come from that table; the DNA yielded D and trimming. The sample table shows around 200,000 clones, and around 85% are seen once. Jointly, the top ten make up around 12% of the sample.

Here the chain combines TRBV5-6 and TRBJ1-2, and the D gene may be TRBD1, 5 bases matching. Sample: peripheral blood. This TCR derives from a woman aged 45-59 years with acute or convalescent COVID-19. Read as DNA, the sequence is TGTGCCAGCAGCTTGAGGGGTTACGGTGGCTACACCTTC. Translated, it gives CASSLRGYGGYTF.